A single sample is the source of the 8 T cell receptor beta chains below, sequenced in a study of beta chain features in type 1 diabetes. Expressed TCRB transcripts got sequenced, as all isolated RNA was reverse transcribed. Some clones are missing from TCRdb's copy, which holds only in-frame ones; the method was immunoSEQ multiplex PCR. The sample has some 640,000 clones; roughly an eighth are singletons. These receptors' targets are unknown. Study-wide points: TCRB CDR3s were moderately but significantly shorter in Type 1 diabetes patients in all four CD4+ subsets.

Material for sequencing was naive CD4+ T cells from blood. Receptors originate from a young man with type 1 diabetes.

This clone turned up a few times. The CDR3 reads CASGTEAFF. The CDR3 nucleotides read TGTGCCAGCGGCACTGAAGCTTTCTTT. The chain has TRBV5-4 and TRBJ1-1; no clear D gene. Trimming left V 7 bases short and J 4 bases short, with 2 bases between. The CDR3 has 9 residues. CDR1 and CDR2 from the germline V gene are SGHNT and YYREEE (reference sequence).

V gene TRBV7-2 combines with J gene TRBJ2-5, with D possibly being TRBD1 (6 bases). CDR1 is SGHTA, CDR2 FQGNSA, per germline. The CDR3 contains 16 residues. Trimming pared 4 bases from V and 5 bases from J, leaving 20 bases between. The CDR3 spells CASSSTRGGTDETQYF. In nucleotides, the CDR3 is TGTGCCAGCAGCTCCACGCGAGGGGGAACCGATGAGACCCAGTACTTC.

V and J are TRBV27 and TRBJ1-1, with 11 bases identical to TRBD1. CDR1 MNHEY and CDR2 SMNVEV come from the germline V gene (reference sequence). Trimming cost V 4 bases and J 10 bases; bases outside gene matches: 2. The CDR3 consists of 12 residues. This CDR3 reads CASSSDRGRAFF. CDR3 DNA: TGTGCCAGCAGTTCGGACAGGGGGCGAGCTTTCTTT.

This clone was counted only a few times. The chain couples TRBV11-1 to TRBJ2-3; D could derive from TRBD1 or TRBD2 (5 bases each). V dropped 2 bases and J dropped 3 bases, with 12 bases sitting between them. The CDR3 is made up of 15 amino acids. CDR1 SGHAT and CDR2 FQDESV come from the germline V gene (reference sequence). The chain's CDR3 is CASSLSGPATDTQYF. CDR3 nucleotides: TGTGCCAGCAGCTTATCGGGACCGGCGACAGATACGCAGTATTTT.

This clone has more than one count but fewer than ten. The CDR3 nucleotides are TGTGCCAGCAGCTTAGCAGGGGCGCACACCGGGGAGCTGTTTTTT. Protein sequence: CASSLAGAHTGELFF. The J gene is TRBJ2-2, the V gene TRBV7-9; D is possibly TRBD1 (5 bases). The germline V gene encodes CDR1 SEHNR and CDR2 FQNEAQ (reference sequence). V was clipped by 0 bases and J by 3 bases, with 8 bases between them. The CDR3 contains 15 residues.

About this clone: One junction end does not reproduce the germline sequence, and a read error may be involved. This chain connects TRBV7-7 to TRBJ2-2; D uncertain. The CDR3 runs 12 residues. The germline V gene encodes CDR1 SSHAT and CDR2 FNYEAQ (reference sequence). CDR3: CASSPPGGELFF. As DNA, the CDR3 is TGTGCTAGCAGCCCTCCGGGCGGGGAGCTGTTTTTT.

In this sample, this clone turned up a few times. The J gene is TRBJ2-5, the V gene TRBV5-1, with D perhaps TRBD2 (6 bases). The CDR3 length is 14 residues. CDR1 is SGHRS and CDR2 is YFSETQ in the germline V gene. With 4 bases removed from V and 6 bases from J, the gap between germline ends came to 16 bases. CDR3 nucleotides: TGCGCCAGCAGCCCCGCACGCGGGGCACAGACCCAGTACTTC. Its protein product is CASSPARGAQTQYF.

A few counts support this clone. The chain is built from TRBV16 and TRBJ1-1; D uncertain. V dropped 0 bases and J dropped 4 bases, with 9 bases sitting between them. CDR3 size: 14 residues. The germline gives CDR1 KGHSY, CDR2 FQNENV. Written as DNA, the CDR3 is TGTGCCAGCAGCCAATCTGGCACGGTCACTGAAGCTTTCTTT. The encoded protein is CASSQSGTVTEAFF.